Below, 3 T cell receptor beta chains from the same sample are listed, as sequenced in a study of T cell changes during pregnancy in multiple sclerosis. Clones were read by immunoSEQ multiplex PCR, and TCRdb kept only the in-frame ones, dropping some. The sample yields tens of thousands of clones, 92% seen once. The specimen comprised peripheral blood, sampled in the first trimester of pregnancy. These receptor sequences come from a female donor in good health, enrolled as a control in a pregnancy study.

The V and J genes are TRBV28 and TRBJ2-5; TRBD2 matches at 11 bases. CDR3 length: 15 amino acids. Germline lookup yields CDR1 MDHEN and CDR2 SYDVKM. Trimming removed 6 bases from V and 1 base from J; junction bases left unmatched: 4. The CDR3 DNA sequence: TGTGCCAGCAGCCCAGGACTAGCGGGCCAAGAGACCCAGTACTTC. It encodes CASSPGLAGQETQYF.

The rearrangement joins TRBV5-1 to TRBJ2-7; tentative D call: TRBD2 (6 bases). The ends were cut back, 0 bases at V and 3 bases at J, with 13 bases in the middle. The germline gives CDR1 SGHRS, CDR2 YFSETQ. This CDR3 has 15 residues. The CDR3 protein is CASSLGRGVIYEQYF. The CDR3 DNA reads as TGCGCCAGCAGCTTGGGACGCGGGGTCATCTACGAGCAGTACTTC.

This chain links TRBV5-1 with TRBJ2-3; 9 nucleotides match TRBD2. CDR1 and CDR2 (germline): SGHRS, YFSETQ. This CDR3 has 15 amino acids. V was clipped by 4 bases and J by 3 bases; unmatched bases: 6. The CDR3 DNA sequence: TGCGCCAGCAGCCTTAGCGGGAGATGGACAGATACGCAGTATTTT. Protein product: CASSLSGRWTDTQYF. Looking up the rest from reference TRBV5-1 and TRBJ2-3 gives the full variable domain: KAGVTQTPRYLIKTRGQQVTLSCSPISGHRSVSWYQQTPGQGLQFLFEYFSETQRNKGNFPGRFSGRQFSNSRSEMNVSTLELGDSALYLCASSLSGRWTDTQYFGPGTRLTVL.